This is a list of T cell receptor beta chains from one sample in a study of blood T cells in healthy people across ages. MiXCR, run by TCRdb on the 5' RACE reads, gives a single entry per CDR3 protein. Of 700,000 or so distinct CDR3 sequences detected, approximately 22% appear once; the ten largest clones hold about 22%. The sample comprised blood. The source is a man aged 70-80 years in good health. Each CDR3 is given with its conserved first and last residue. Fields, in order: J gene, D gene, clone size, V gene, CDR3 DNA, CDR3 protein. A D gene is named only where the DNA matches it firmly. Clone size is given for some rows only: seen once, a few or many times, or a class if the clone is expanded.

TRBJ1-5 - few TRBV6-1 TGTGCCTCCAAAGGTGGAGCCACAAGCAATCAGCCCCAGCATTTT CASKGGATSNQPQHF
TRBJ2-3 - - TRBV5-1 TGCGCCAGCAGCCCGGAGGGGGCAGATACGCAGTATTTT CASSPEGADTQYF
TRBJ2-1 TRBD2 - TRBV10-3 TGTGCCATCAGTGAATCGACTAGCGGGTACAATGAGCAGTTCTTC CAISESTSGYNEQFF
TRBJ2-2 - - TRBV20-1 TGCAGTGTCGCGGTAGGGACCGGGGAGCTGTTTTTT CSVAVGTGELFF
TRBJ2-3 - few TRBV2 TGTGCCAGCAGACTAGATCCTAGCACAGATACGCAGTATTTT CASRLDPSTDTQYF
TRBJ2-3 - few TRBV20-1 TGCAGTGCTAGATTCGCCCGCGGGTCCTCTAGCACAGATACGCAGTATTTT CSARFARGSSSTDTQYF
TRBJ2-7 - - TRBV20-1 TGCAGTGCTAGGGACACCTCCTACGAGCAGTACTTC CSARDTSYEQYF
TRBJ1-4 - few TRBV9 TGTGCCAGCAGCGTCCTCGGAGGAGGGCCAACTAATGAAAAACTGTTTTTT CASSVLGGGPTNEKLFF
TRBJ1-2 - - TRBV28 TGTGCCACCGACGCCCAGGGGATTGGCTACACCTTC CATDAQGIGYTF
TRBJ2-3 - - TRBV5-1 TGCGCCAGCAGCTTGGGGGTTTGGACAGATACGCAGTATTTT CASSLGVWTDTQYF
TRBJ1-2 - - TRBV12-3/TRBV12-4 TGTGCCAGCAGTCCAAACCAGGGCTATGGCTACACCTTC CASSPNQGYGYTF
TRBJ2-5 - few TRBV5-1 TGCGCCAGCAGCTTTTCGGGTAGTCAAGAGACCCAGTACTTC CASSFSGSQETQYF
TRBJ1-1 - - TRBV7-2 TGTGCCAGCAGCAAACAGAACACTGAAGCTTTCTTT CASSKQNTEAFF
TRBJ2-1 TRBD1 - TRBV20-1 TGCAGCGGTAACAGGGGAGTTGGTAATGAGCAGTTCTTC CSGNRGVGNEQFF
TRBJ2-7 TRBD1 - TRBV9 TGTGCCAGCAGCTTAACAGGGGTATCCTACGGGCAGTACTTC CASSLTGVSYGQYF
TRBJ2-5 - few TRBV18 TGTGCCAGTACGACAGGCGGTCGCTTGGAGACCCAGTACTTC CASTTGGRLETQYF
TRBJ2-3 TRBD2 - TRBV29-1 TGCAGCGCCGGGGGGGCGGGGAGCACAGATACGCAGTATTTT CSAGGAGSTDTQYF
TRBJ2-1 - - TRBV30 TGTGCCTGGGGAGGAGCCTACAATGAGCAGTTCTTC CAWGGAYNEQFF
TRBJ1-1 - few TRBV29-1 TGCAGCGTTGGGGACCGAGCAAGCGTCTTT CSVGDRASVF
TRBJ2-1 TRBD2 - TRBV12-3/TRBV12-4 TGTGCCAGCAGTTTCGCTAGCGGGGGACCCTACAATGAGCAGTTCTTC CASSFASGGPYNEQFF
TRBJ2-7 - - TRBV5-1 TGCGCCAGCAGCTTGGAGTGGGGGACCTACGAGCAGTACTTC CASSLEWGTYEQYF
TRBJ2-3 TRBD2 - TRBV12-3/TRBV12-4 TGTGCCAGCAGCGATGGGACTAGCGGGAGCGTCCGCACAGATACGCAGTATTTT CASSDGTSGSVRTDTQYF
TRBJ2-5 - many TRBV29-1 TGCAGCGTTGAAGAGGGTTTGGGGGTCCAGTACTTC CSVEEGLGVQYF
TRBJ2-3 TRBD2 once TRBV11-2 TGTGCCAGCAGCGTGGCTACTAGCGGGAGTGCAGATACGCAGTATTTT CASSVATSGSADTQYF
TRBJ1-1 - - TRBV12-3/TRBV12-4 TGTGCCAGCAGTCGAGGAACACAGCTGAACACTGAAGCTTTCTTT CASSRGTQLNTEAFF